The clone carrying this T cell receptor beta chain was recorded only once. The sample is drawn from a study of technical replicates of blood from a handful of donors. This table comes from immunoSEQ multiplex PCR, and its TCRdb copy is limited to in-frame clones, with some not included. The repertoire consists of tens of thousands of clones, with just under 97% occurring once and the leading ten covering around 0.2%. This CDR3 has 18 residues. V is TRBV1 and J is TRBJ2-7; TRBD2 is the table's D call and was not checked against the DNA. TRBV1 is noted as a pseudogene. This clonotype was obtained from a human donor in good health. Material for sequencing was T cells isolated from PBMCs. The CDR3: CTSSWILPPGRGIYEQYF. CDR3 DNA sequence: TGCACCAGCAGCTGGATTCTCCCCCCGGGCCGGGGGATCTACGAGCAGTACTTC.